These 19 T cell receptor beta chains were sequenced from one sample in a study of blood T cell repertoires in COVID-19. Profiling relied on immunoSEQ multiplex PCR, and the TCRdb table lists in-frame clones only, not all of them. The sample records about 400,000 clones, under 90% being singletons. The material sequenced was PBMCs or T cells enriched from blood (not recorded which). Source of these receptors: a woman between 25 and 40 years old who had recovered from COVID-19.

This chain connects TRBV21-1 to TRBJ2-7; the table calls TRBD1, which could not be checked here. TRBV21-1 is a pseudogene. The CDR3 consists of 14 residues. CDR3 protein: CASSSGTGAYEQYF. CDR3 sequence (DNA): TGTGCCAGCAGCAGCGGGACAGGGGCCTACGAGCAGTACTTC.

The V gene is TRBV4-3, the J gene TRBJ2-7; a possible D gene is TRBD1 (5 bases). Per the germline V gene, CDR1 is LGHNA and CDR2 is YSLEER. This CDR3 contains 13 residues. Deletions cut 0 bases from V and 12 bases from J, with 15 bases between. This CDR3 reads CASSQDRQGPRYF. In nucleotides, the CDR3 is TGCGCCAGCAGCCAAGATCGGCAGGGTCCTCGGTACTTC.

The rearrangement uses TRBV10-3 and TRBJ1-2; D is unclear. Per the germline V gene, CDR1 is ENHRY and CDR2 is SYGVKD. Between the trimmed V and J ends, which lost 6 bases and 2 bases, there was a span of 10 bases. There are 13 residues in the CDR3. In DNA form, the CDR3 reads TGTGCCATCAGCGGCGGACTGAACTATGGCTACACCTTC. Amino acid sequence: CAISGGLNYGYTF.

This clone showed up just once. This sequence joins TRBV7-6 and TRBJ2-2, with 7 nucleotides matching TRBD1. The junction had 11 bases not matched to a gene; V was cut back by 5 bases and J by 8 bases. The germline V gene has CDR1 SGHVS and CDR2 FNYEAQ. The CDR3 is 15 residues long. This CDR3 reads CASSRPTGIVGELFF. CDR3 nucleotides: TGTGCCAGCAGCCGACCGACAGGGATCGTAGGGGAGCTGTTTTTT.

The chain has TRBV7-6 and TRBJ2-2; perhaps TRBD2 as D (5 bases). The CDR3 length is 14 residues. Germline loops: CDR1 SGHVS, CDR2 FNYEAQ. Trimming took 4 bases from V and 5 from J, leaving 11 bases between them. The CDR3 protein is CASSSRGGTGELFF. CDR3 bases: TGTGCCAGCAGCTCGAGAGGAGGTACCGGGGAGCTGTTTTTT. Together with reference TRBV7-6 and TRBJ2-2, the CDR3 gives the full variable domain: GAGVSQSPRYKVTKRGQDVALRCDPISGHVSLYWYRQALGQGPEFLTYFNYEAQQDKSGLPNDRFSAERPEGSISTLTIQRTEQRDSAMYRCASSSRGGTGELFFGEGSRLTVL.

The rearrangement joins TRBV19 to TRBJ1-2; D gene uncertain. CDR3 size: 15 residues. From germline, CDR1 is LNHDA and CDR2 SQIVND (reference sequence). V was clipped by 10 bases and J by 3 bases, with 21 bases between them. This CDR3 reads CATRSFTGPDYGYTF. The CDR3 DNA reads TGTGCCACCCGTAGTTTTACCGGTCCGGACTATGGCTACACCTTC.

Here the CDR3 DNA reads TGTGCCAGCAGCCAAAATTCGTATGAGCAGTTCTTC. This translates into CASSQNSYEQFF. The chain combines TRBV16 with TRBJ2-1; D unclear. The CDR3 extends over 12 amino acids. Germline CDR1 reads KGHSY; CDR2 reads FQNENV. The ends were cut back, 2 bases at V and 8 bases at J, with 7 bases in the middle.

This clone was observed a single time. The CDR3 reads CASSVLALNTGELFF. For the CDR3, the DNA is TGTGCCAGCAGTGTACTAGCGCTGAACACCGGGGAGCTGTTTTTT. The gene calls are TRBV2 and TRBJ2-2; TRBD2 matches at 7 bases. The J segment lost 1 base and the V segment lost 4 bases, leaving 3 bases of the junction unmatched. Germline CDR1 is SNHLY and CDR2 is FYNNEI. The CDR3 covers 15 residues. Filled out from reference TRBV2 and TRBJ2-2, the complete variable domain reads EPEVTQTPSHQVTQMGQEVILRCVPISNHLYFYWYRQILGQKVEFLVSFYNNEISEKSEIFDDQFSVERPDGSNFTLKIRSTKLEDSAMYFCASSVLALNTGELFFGEGSRLTVL.

DNA for the CDR3: TGCGCCAGCAGCCAAGTGGGAGACATCAAAGTGTTTTTT. Residues: CASSQVGDIKVFF. The J gene is TRBJ1-4, the V gene TRBV4-1, with D hard to call. This CDR3 spans 13 amino acids. V was clipped by 1 base and J by 15 bases, with 15 bases between them. Germline values: CDR1 MGHRA, CDR2 YSYEKL.

The rearrangement links TRBV7-3 to TRBJ2-3; tentative D call: TRBD1 (6 bases). Per the germline V gene, CDR1 is SGHTA and CDR2 is FQGTGA. The CDR3 consists of 17 residues. Trimming stripped 0 bases from V and 3 bases from J, with 16 bases between. The CDR3 coding sequence is TGTGCCAGCAGCTTAACCGCAAATATACAGGGAACAGATACGCAGTATTTT. It yields the protein CASSLTANIQGTDTQYF.

The chain couples TRBV9 to TRBJ2-5, with TRBD2 matching 9 bases. J gave up 5 bases and V 4 bases, and 6 bases lay outside the gene matches. CDR1 is SGDLS, CDR2 YYNGEE, per germline. This CDR3 has 14 residues. The chain's CDR3 is CASSLSGSGETQYF. For the CDR3, the DNA is TGTGCCAGCAGCCTTAGCGGGAGCGGTGAGACCCAGTACTTC. Based on the CDR3 plus reference TRBV9 and TRBJ2-5, the full variable domain is DSGVTQTPKHLITATGQRVTLRCSPRSGDLSVYWYQQSLDQGLQFLIQYYNGEERAKGNILERFSAQQFPDLHSELNLSSLELGDSALYFCASSLSGSGETQYFGPGTRLLVL.

This CDR3 reads CASSFGVNVGDGYTF. Here the CDR3 DNA reads TGTGCCAGCAGCTTCGGGGTGAACGTCGGGGATGGCTACACCTTC. V is TRBV7-9 and J is TRBJ1-2; D gene ambiguous. This CDR3 comprises 15 residues. In germline, CDR1 is SEHNR, CDR2 FQNEAQ (reference sequence). Deletions cut 3 bases from V and 6 bases from J, with 17 bases between.

The chain employs TRBV21-1 and TRBJ2-2; the listed D gene, TRBD2, was not tested against the DNA. TRBV21-1 is assigned pseudogene status. The CDR3 sequence is 17 residues long. CDR3 nucleotide sequence: TGTGCCAGCAGCAAAGGGGGGGAACTAGCGGGTACCGGGGAGCTGTTTTTT. Protein sequence: CASSKGGELAGTGELFF.

This chain joins TRBV11-2 and TRBJ2-2; D gene unclear. V was cut by 3 bases and J by 6 bases, with 11 bases left in between. Looked up from germline, CDR1 is SGHAT and CDR2 is FQNNGV. This CDR3 comprises 14 residues. The CDR3 coding sequence is TGTGCCAGCAGCTTGACCCATGCGGCCGGGGAGCTGTTTTTT. It specifies CASSLTHAAGELFF.

This rearrangement joins TRBV9 to TRBJ2-1, with a tentative D call TRBD2 (6 bases). The CDR3 has 14 amino acids. Germline assignment: CDR1 SGDLS and CDR2 YYNGEE. V lost 3 bases, J lost 4 bases, and 11 bases lay in between. This chain's CDR3 is CASSERVEYNEQFF. For the CDR3, the DNA is TGTGCCAGCAGCGAGCGGGTAGAATACAATGAGCAGTTCTTC. Together with reference TRBV9 and TRBJ2-1, the CDR3 gives the full variable domain: DSGVTQTPKHLITATGQRVTLRCSPRSGDLSVYWYQQSLDQGLQFLIQYYNGEERAKGNILERFSAQQFPDLHSELNLSSLELGDSALYFCASSERVEYNEQFFGPGTRLTVL.

The rearrangement links TRBV7-3 to TRBJ1-2, with D possibly TRBD1 on 6 matching bases. Germline CDR1 is SGHTA and CDR2 is FQGTGA. The CDR3 totals 16 residues. Trimming removed 4 bases from V and 4 bases from J, with 19 bases in between. This CDR3 is CASSSTSADRGYGYTF. The CDR3 nucleotides read TGTGCCAGCAGCTCGACATCAGCGGACAGAGGCTATGGCTACACCTTC.

The chain links TRBV10-1 to TRBJ2-1; D gene ambiguous. The length of the CDR3 is 14 residues. From germline, CDR1 is WNHNN and CDR2 SYGVQD (reference sequence). V lost 2 bases to trimming and J lost 6 bases, with 11 bases between them. The DNA for the CDR3 is TGCGCCAGCAGTGAGGCCCCGTCGGGCAATGAGCAGTTCTTC. It codes for CASSEAPSGNEQFF.

This clone was detected once. The chain employs TRBV24-1 and TRBJ2-2; maybe TRBD1 (6 bases). Trimming took off 3 bases at V and 4 bases at J, with 17 bases between the two ends. The CDR3 is made up of 17 amino acids. In germline, CDR1 is KGHDR, CDR2 SFDVKD. In nucleotides, the CDR3 is TGTGCCACCAGTGATAGGACAGCCAACTTTGGCACCGGGGAGCTGTTTTTT. It yields the protein CATSDRTANFGTGELFF.

The chain recombines TRBV9 with TRBJ2-1; the match to TRBD2 covers 14 bases. After removal of 3 bases from V and 6 bases from J, the junction contained 5 bases not matched to a gene. The CDR3 runs to 16 residues. The germline V gene encodes CDR1 SGDLS and CDR2 YYNGEE. The CDR3 protein is CASSDRLAGGPNEQFF. The CDR3 DNA follows: TGTGCCAGCAGCGACAGACTAGCGGGAGGGCCCAATGAGCAGTTCTTC.